A few counts support the clone carrying this T cell receptor beta chain. Its antigen is not identified. The CDR3 is made up of 15 amino acids. Germline V gene sequence: CDR1 SQVTM, CDR2 ANQGSEA. V was pared by 4 bases and J by 1 base, with 7 bases of the junction left unmatched. This entry belongs to a study of beta chain features in type 1 diabetes. Whole-study results and caveats: Among patients with Type 1 diabetes, TCRB CDR3s were moderately but significantly shorter in every one of the four CD4+ subsets.

All of the isolated RNA was reverse transcribed, so expressed TCRB transcripts were sequenced. Here immunoSEQ multiplex PCR was the method, and the copy in TCRdb shows in-frame clones only, minus some. The sample comprises 300,000 to 350,000 clones, approximately 13% of which are singletons, and roughly 0.015% rests with the top ten. The genes are TRBV29-1 and TRBJ2-3; 8 bases agree with TRBD2. The sample was naive CD4+ T cells from blood. The TCR comes from a woman under 30 with type 1 diabetes. The CDR3 region is CSVADIAGRTDTQYF. CDR3 nucleotides: TGCAGCGTTGCGGACATAGCGGGACGCACAGATACGCAGTATTTT.